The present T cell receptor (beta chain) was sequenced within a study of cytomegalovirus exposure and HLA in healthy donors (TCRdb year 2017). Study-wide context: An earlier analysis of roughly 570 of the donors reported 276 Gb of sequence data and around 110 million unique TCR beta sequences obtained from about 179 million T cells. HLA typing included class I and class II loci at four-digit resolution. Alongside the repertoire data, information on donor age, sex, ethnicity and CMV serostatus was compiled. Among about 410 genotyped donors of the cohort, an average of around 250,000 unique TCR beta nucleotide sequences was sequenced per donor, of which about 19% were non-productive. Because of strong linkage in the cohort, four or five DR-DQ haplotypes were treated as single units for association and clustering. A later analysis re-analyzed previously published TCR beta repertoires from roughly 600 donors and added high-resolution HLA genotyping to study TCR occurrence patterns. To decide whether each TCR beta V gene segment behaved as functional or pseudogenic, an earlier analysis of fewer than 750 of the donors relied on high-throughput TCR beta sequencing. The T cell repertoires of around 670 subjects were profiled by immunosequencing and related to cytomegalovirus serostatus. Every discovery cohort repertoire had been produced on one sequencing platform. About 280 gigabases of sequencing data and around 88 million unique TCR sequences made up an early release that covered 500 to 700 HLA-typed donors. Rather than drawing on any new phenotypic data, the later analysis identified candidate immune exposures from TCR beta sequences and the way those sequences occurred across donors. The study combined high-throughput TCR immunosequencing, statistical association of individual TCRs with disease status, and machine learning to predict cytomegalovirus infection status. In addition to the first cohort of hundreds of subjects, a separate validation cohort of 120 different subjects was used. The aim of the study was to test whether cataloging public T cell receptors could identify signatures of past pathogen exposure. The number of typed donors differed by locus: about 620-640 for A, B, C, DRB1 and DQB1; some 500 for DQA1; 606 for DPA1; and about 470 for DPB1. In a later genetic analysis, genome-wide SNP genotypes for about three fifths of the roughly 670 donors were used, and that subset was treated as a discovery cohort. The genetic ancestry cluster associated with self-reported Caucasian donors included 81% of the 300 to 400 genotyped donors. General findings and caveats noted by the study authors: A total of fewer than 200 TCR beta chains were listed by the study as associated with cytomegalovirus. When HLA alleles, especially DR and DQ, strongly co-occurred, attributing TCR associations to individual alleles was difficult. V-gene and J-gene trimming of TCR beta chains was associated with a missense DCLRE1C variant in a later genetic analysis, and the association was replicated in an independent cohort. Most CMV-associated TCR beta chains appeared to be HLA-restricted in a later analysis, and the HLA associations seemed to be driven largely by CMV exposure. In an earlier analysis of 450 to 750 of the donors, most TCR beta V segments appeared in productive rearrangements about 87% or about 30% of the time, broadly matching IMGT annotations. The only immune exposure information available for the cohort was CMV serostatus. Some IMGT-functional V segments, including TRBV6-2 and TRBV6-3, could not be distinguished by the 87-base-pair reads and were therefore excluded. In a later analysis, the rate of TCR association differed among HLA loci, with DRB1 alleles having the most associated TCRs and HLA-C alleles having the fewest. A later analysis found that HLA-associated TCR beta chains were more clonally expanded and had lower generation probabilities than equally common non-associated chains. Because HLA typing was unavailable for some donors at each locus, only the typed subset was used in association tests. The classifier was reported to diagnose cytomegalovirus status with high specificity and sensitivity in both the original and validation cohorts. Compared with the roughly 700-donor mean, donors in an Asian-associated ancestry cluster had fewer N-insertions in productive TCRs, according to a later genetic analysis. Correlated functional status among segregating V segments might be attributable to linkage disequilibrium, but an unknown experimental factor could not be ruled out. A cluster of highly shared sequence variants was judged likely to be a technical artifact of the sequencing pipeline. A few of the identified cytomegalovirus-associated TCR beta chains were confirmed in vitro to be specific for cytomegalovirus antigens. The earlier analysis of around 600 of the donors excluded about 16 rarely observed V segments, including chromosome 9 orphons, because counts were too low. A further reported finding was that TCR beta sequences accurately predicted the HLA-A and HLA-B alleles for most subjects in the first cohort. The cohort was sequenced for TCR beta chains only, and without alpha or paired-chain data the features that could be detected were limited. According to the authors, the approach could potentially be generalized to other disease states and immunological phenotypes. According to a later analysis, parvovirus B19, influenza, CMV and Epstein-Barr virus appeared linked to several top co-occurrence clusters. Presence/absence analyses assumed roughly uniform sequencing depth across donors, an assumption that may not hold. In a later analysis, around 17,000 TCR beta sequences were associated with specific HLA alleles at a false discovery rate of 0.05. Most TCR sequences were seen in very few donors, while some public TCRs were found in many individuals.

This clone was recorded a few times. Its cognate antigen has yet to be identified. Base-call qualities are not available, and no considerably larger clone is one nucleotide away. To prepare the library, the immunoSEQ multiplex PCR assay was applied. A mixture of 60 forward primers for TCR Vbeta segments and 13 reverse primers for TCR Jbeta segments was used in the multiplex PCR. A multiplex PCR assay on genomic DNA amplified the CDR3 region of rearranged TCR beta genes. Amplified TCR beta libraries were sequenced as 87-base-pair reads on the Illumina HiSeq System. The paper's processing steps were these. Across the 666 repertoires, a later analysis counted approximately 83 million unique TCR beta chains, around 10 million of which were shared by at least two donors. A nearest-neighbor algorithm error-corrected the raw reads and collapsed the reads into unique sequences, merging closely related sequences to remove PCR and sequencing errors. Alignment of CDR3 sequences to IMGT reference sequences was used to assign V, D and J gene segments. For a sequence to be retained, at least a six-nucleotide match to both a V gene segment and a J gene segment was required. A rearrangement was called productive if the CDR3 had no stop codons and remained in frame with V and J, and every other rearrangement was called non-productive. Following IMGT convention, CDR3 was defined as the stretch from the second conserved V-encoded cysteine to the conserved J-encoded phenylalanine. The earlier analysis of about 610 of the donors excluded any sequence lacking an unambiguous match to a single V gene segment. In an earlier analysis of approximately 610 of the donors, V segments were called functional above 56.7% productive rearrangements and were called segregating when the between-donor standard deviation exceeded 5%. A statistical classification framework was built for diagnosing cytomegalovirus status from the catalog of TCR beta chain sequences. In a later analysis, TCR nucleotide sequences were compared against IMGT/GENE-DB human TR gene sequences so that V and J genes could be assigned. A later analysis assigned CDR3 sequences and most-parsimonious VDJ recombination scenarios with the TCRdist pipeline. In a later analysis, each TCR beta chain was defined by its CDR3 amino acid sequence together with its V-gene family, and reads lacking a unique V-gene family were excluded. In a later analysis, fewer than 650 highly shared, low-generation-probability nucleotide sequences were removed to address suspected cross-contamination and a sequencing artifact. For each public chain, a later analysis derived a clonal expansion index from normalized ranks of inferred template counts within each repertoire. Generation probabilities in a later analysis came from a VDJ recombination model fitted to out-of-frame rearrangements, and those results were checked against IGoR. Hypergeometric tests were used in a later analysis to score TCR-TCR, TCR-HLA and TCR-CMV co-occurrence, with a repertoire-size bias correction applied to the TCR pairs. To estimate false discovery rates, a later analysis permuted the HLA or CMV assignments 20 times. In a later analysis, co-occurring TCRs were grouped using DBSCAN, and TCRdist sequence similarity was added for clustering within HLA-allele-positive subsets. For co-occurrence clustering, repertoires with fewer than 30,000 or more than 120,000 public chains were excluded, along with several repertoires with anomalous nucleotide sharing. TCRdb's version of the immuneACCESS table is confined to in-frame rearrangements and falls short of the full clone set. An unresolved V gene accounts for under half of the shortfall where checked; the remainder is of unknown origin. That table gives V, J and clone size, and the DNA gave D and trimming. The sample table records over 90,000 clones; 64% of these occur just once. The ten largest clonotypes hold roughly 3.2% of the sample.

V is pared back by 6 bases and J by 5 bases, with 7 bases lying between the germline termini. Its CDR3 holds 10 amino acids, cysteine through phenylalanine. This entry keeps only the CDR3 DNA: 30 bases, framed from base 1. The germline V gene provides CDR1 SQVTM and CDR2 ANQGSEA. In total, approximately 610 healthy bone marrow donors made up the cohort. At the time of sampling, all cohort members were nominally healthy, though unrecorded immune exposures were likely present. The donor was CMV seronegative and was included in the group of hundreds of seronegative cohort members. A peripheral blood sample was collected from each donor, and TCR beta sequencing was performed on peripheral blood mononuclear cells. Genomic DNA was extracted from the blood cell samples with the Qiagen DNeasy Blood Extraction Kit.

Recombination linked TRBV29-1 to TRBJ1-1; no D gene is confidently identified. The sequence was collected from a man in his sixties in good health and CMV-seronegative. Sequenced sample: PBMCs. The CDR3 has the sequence CSVQVTEAFF. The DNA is TGCAGCGTCCAGGTAACTGAAGCTTTCTTT.